The 32 T cell receptor beta chains presented below share a single source sample, sequenced in a study of neoadjuvant nivolumab and ipilimumab in lung cancer. Method: immunoSEQ multiplex PCR; TCRdb's copy keeps in-frame clones and lacks some. There are approximately 31,000 clones in the sample; 80% to 95% occur only once, and 2% to 2.5% lies in the top ten. Sequenced here: peripheral blood, sampled after neoadjuvant nivolumab, alone or with ipilimumab, at or shortly before surgery. Receptors originate from an adult with non-small cell lung cancer.

The chain has TRBV25-1 and TRBJ2-7; D is possibly TRBD2 (5 bases). Trimming removed 7 bases from V and 9 bases from J, with 31 bases in between. The CDR3 has 17 residues. Germline V gene data show CDR1 as MGHDK and CDR2 as SYGVNS. Here the CDR3 DNA reads TGTGCCAGCACCCCAGGTCGTGGTAAGTTTTTAGGCAGCGGGCAGTACTTC. Encoded protein: CASTPGRGKFLGSGQYF.

The J gene is TRBJ2-3, the V gene TRBV7-3; D is undetermined. The germline V gene encodes CDR1 SGHTA and CDR2 FQGTGA. There are 14 residues in the CDR3. Trimming cost V 2 bases and J 2 bases, with 8 bases left between them. The CDR3 is CASSLAQVTDTQYF. The DNA for the CDR3 is TGTGCCAGCAGCTTAGCACAAGTCACAGATACGCAGTATTTT.

The chain's CDR3 is CASSLSRAANQPQHF. As DNA, the CDR3 is TGTGCCAGCAGCTTAAGCAGGGCGGCGAATCAGCCCCAGCATTTT. This chain links TRBV11-2 with TRBJ1-5; the D gene is possibly TRBD1 (5 bases). V lost 2 bases and J 4 bases, leaving 12 bases between the germline ends. CDR1 and CDR2 (germline): SGHAT, FQNNGV. The CDR3 runs to 15 residues. Supplemented by reference TRBV11-2 and TRBJ1-5, the full variable domain reads EAGVAQSPRYKIIEKRQSVAFWCNPISGHATLYWYQQILGQGPKLLIQFQNNGVVDDSQLPKDRFSAERLKGVDSTLKIQPAKLEDSAVYLCASSLSRAANQPQHFGDGTRLSIL.

This chain links TRBV5-4 with TRBJ2-3, with 10 bases identical to TRBD2. J was trimmed by 4 bases and V by 4 bases; bases with no gene match: 6. The CDR3 runs to 15 residues. CDR1 is SGHNT and CDR2 is YYREEE in the germline V gene (reference sequence). The CDR3 loop reads CASSRPSGSPDTQYF. The CDR3 DNA is TGTGCCAGCAGCCGCCCTAGCGGGAGCCCAGATACGCAGTATTTT.

This clone was counted once. The gene calls are TRBV15 and TRBJ2-7; 9 bases match TRBD1. Germline CDR1 and CDR2: LNHNV and YYDKDF (reference sequence). The length of the CDR3 is 17 residues. J gave up 2 bases and V 1 base, and 9 bases lay outside the gene matches. CDR3 sequence reads: CATSRGAGTGRPYEQYF. The CDR3 DNA reads TGTGCCACCAGCAGAGGGGCCGGGACAGGGAGGCCCTACGAGCAGTACTTC.

The chain links TRBV2 to TRBJ2-4; D not certain. Trimming shortened V by 6 bases and J by 0 bases, and 12 bases separated the two germline ends. Germline CDR1 SNHLY, CDR2 FYNNEI. This CDR3 is 15 amino acids long. The CDR3, as DNA: TGTGCCAGCAGAGTAGCCCATCTAGCCAAAAACATTCAGTACTTC. This sequence encodes CASRVAHLAKNIQYF.

This chain uses TRBV6-5 with TRBJ1-1, with 9 positions matching TRBD1. Germline V CDR1 and CDR2: MNHEY, SVGAGI. J gave up 7 bases and V 0 bases, and 3 bases lay outside the gene matches. The CDR3 extends over 14 amino acids. CDR3 nucleotide sequence: TGTGCCAGCAGTTACTCGGGACAGGGAGATGAAGCTTTCTTT. Translation gives CASSYSGQGDEAFF.

The chain uses TRBV13 and TRBJ2-6, with D hard to call. Trimming stripped 2 bases from V and 4 bases from J, with 12 bases between. The CDR3 has 16 residues. CDR1 is PRHDT, CDR2 FYEKMQ, per germline (reference sequence). CDR3 DNA: TGTGCCAGCAGCTTATTTAAAGGATCAGGGGCCAACGTCCTGACTTTC. Amino acids: CASSLFKGSGANVLTF.

The chain links TRBV18 to TRBJ1-4; 10 bases agree with TRBD1. The germline CDR1 and CDR2 sequences are KGHSH and LQKENI. The CDR3 covers 14 residues. The trim removed 6 bases at V and 7 bases at J, leaving 5 bases unmatched. Here the CDR3 DNA reads TGTGCCAGCTCCTCCGGGACAGGGGTTGAAAAACTGTTTTTT. Translation gives CASSSGTGVEKLFF. The full variable domain, completed using reference TRBV18 and TRBJ1-4, is NAGVMQNPRHLVRRRGQEARLRCSPMKGHSHVYWYRQLPEEGLKFMVYLQKENIIDESGMPKERFSAEFPKEGPSILRIQQVVRGDSAAYFCASSSGTGVEKLFFGSGTQLSVL.

This chain links TRBV10-3 with TRBJ2-3; 9 positions match TRBD2. This CDR3 is 13 amino acids long. The V and J ends lost 7 bases and 6 bases, in that order; junction bases with no gene match: 5. The germline V gene has CDR1 ENHRY and CDR2 SYGVKD. The CDR3 region is CAIMASGTDTQYF. The CDR3, as DNA: TGTGCCATCATGGCTAGCGGGACTGATACGCAGTATTTT.

The chain employs TRBV6-4 and TRBJ2-3, with 15 bases aligning to TRBD2. Trimming took 3 bases from V and 5 from J; bases not matched to a gene: 0. The CDR3 spans 15 residues. The germline V gene encodes CDR1 MRHNA and CDR2 SNTAGT. CDR3 sequence: CASSEGLAGGDTQYF. As DNA, the CDR3 is TGTGCCAGCAGTGAGGGACTAGCGGGAGGAGATACGCAGTATTTT.

The chain carries TRBV11-3 and TRBJ2-2; 8 bases are shared with TRBD1. Looked up from germline, CDR1 is SGHNT and CDR2 is YENEEA. J was trimmed by 0 bases and V by 6 bases; bases with no gene match: 0. The CDR3 extends over 14 amino acids. The CDR3 coding sequence is TGTGCCAGCAGGACAGGGGCGAACACCGGGGAGCTGTTTTTT. Translated: CASRTGANTGELFF.

J is TRBJ1-3 and V is TRBV5-5; the D is unclear. The CDR3 is 15 residues long. Looked up from germline, CDR1 is SGHKS and CDR2 is YYEKEE (reference sequence). V lost 3 bases to trimming and J lost 2 bases, with 12 bases between them. In DNA form, the CDR3 reads TGTGCCAGCAGCTCGGACGGCCGCCCTGGAAACACCATATATTTT. It translates to CASSSDGRPGNTIYF.

The chain recombines TRBV4-1 with TRBJ1-5, with D perhaps TRBD1 (6 bases). Per the germline V gene, CDR1 is MGHRA and CDR2 is YSYEKL. The CDR3 is 16 amino acids. V lost 0 bases, J lost 4 bases, and 13 bases lay in between. CDR3 amino acids: CASSQDGGGGNQPQHF. CDR3 DNA: TGCGCCAGCAGCCAAGATGGCGGGGGCGGAAATCAGCCCCAGCATTTT.

CDR3 DNA sequence: TGTGCCAGCAGCGCTGGGAGCGGCCCAGATACGCAGTATTTT. Encoded protein: CASSAGSGPDTQYF. The chain carries TRBV9 and TRBJ2-3; possible D gene TRBD2, 5 bases. CDR3 length equals 14 residues. The V gene lost 3 bases and the J gene lost 4 bases, with 12 bases spanning the gap. From germline, CDR1 is SGDLS and CDR2 YYNGEE. Combining the CDR3 with reference TRBV9 and TRBJ2-3 gives the whole variable domain DSGVTQTPKHLITATGQRVTLRCSPRSGDLSVYWYQQSLDQGLQFLIQYYNGEERAKGNILERFSAQQFPDLHSELNLSSLELGDSALYFCASSAGSGPDTQYFGPGTRLTVL.

The gene calls are TRBV5-5 and TRBJ2-7, with TRBD1 matching 9 bases. The V segment lost 0 bases and the J segment 2 bases; nucleotides outside the gene matches: 6. Germline V gene lookup returns CDR1 SGHKS and CDR2 YYEKEE (reference sequence). The CDR3 is 16 amino acids. The CDR3 reads CASSLGAGTGTYEQYF. For the CDR3, the DNA is TGTGCCAGCAGCTTGGGAGCCGGGACAGGGACCTACGAGCAGTACTTC.

The genes are TRBV4-1 and TRBJ2-2; 7 nucleotides match TRBD2. The CDR3 sequence is 20 residues long. Germline CDR1 and CDR2: MGHRA and YSYEKL. V was pared by 6 bases and J by 1 base, with 20 bases of the junction left unmatched. As DNA, the CDR3 is TGCGCCAGCAGTTATTCCCCGCCGGGCGGGAGAATCCGGAACACCGGGGAGCTGTTTTTT. It specifies CASSYSPPGGRIRNTGELFF.

This clone was observed a handful of times. V gene TRBV11-2 combines with J gene TRBJ1-3, with D uncertain. Trimming cost V 1 base and J 0 bases, with 13 bases left between them. The CDR3 spans 17 residues. CDR1 SGHAT and CDR2 FQNNGV come from the germline V gene. The CDR3: CASSLVSGPDSGNTIYF. The CDR3 DNA is TGTGCCAGCAGCTTAGTGTCGGGCCCAGACTCTGGAAACACCATATATTTT.

The J gene is TRBJ2-2, the V gene TRBV5-1; perhaps TRBD2 as D (6 bases). The CDR3 loop spans 14 amino acids. V lost 1 base and J 6 bases, leaving 10 bases between the germline ends. The V gene's germline CDR1 is SGHRS and CDR2 YFSETQ. CDR3 DNA sequence: TGCGCCAGCAGCTTGACCGGGAGCCCCGGGGAGCTGTTTTTT. Translation: CASSLTGSPGELFF.

The rearrangement uses TRBV5-5 and TRBJ1-1; D is uncertain. The CDR3 has 13 amino acids. Germline V gene lookup returns CDR1 SGHKS and CDR2 YYEKEE (reference sequence). Trimming cost V 5 bases and J 6 bases, with 14 bases left between them. CDR3 coding DNA: TGTGCCAGCAGACCAAGAACCGGACCTGAAGCTTTCTTT. Translation: CASRPRTGPEAFF.

This clone was found once. V usage is TRBV5-1 and J usage is TRBJ2-2, with TRBD1 as a possible D gene (5 bases). This CDR3 is built from 16 residues. Trimming stripped 7 bases from V and 4 bases from J, with 20 bases between. The germline V gene has CDR1 SGHRS and CDR2 YFSETQ. Written as DNA, the CDR3 is TGCGCCAGCGCAGGGAACAGACTTTCTACCACCGGGGAGCTGTTTTTT. Amino acids: CASAGNRLSTTGELFF.

The chain recombines TRBV7-9 with TRBJ1-5, with 7 bases identical to TRBD1. CDR3 length: 15 amino acids. Germline CDR1 SEHNR, CDR2 FQNEAQ (reference sequence). With 6 bases clipped from V and 5 bases from J, the junction kept 10 bases outside the gene matches. The CDR3 region has the DNA TGTGCCAGCAGTCGGACAGGTAGGACGTATCAGCCCCAGCATTTT. It translates to CASSRTGRTYQPQHF.

The chain couples TRBV28 to TRBJ2-1; the D is unclear. The ends were cut back, 2 bases at V and 2 bases at J, with 7 bases in the middle. From germline, CDR1 is MDHEN and CDR2 SYDVKM. The CDR3 is made up of 14 amino acids. CDR3 DNA sequence: TGTGCCAGCAGTTTACCTAAGACCTACAATGAGCAGTTCTTC. Encoded protein: CASSLPKTYNEQFF.

The J gene is TRBJ2-1, the V gene TRBV9; D call uncertain. The germline V gene encodes CDR1 SGDLS and CDR2 YYNGEE. The germline V and J ends were trimmed by 4 bases and 9 bases, with 17 bases remaining between them. This CDR3 is built from 14 residues. CDR3 in DNA: TGTGCCAGCAGCCAGATATCCACGGACGGTGAGCAGTTCTTC. Translation: CASSQISTDGEQFF.

This chain connects TRBV6-1 to TRBJ2-5; either TRBD1 or TRBD2 may fit D (5 bases each). Germline-derived CDR1 and CDR2 are MNHNS and SASEGT. There are 16 residues in the CDR3. Trimming removed 1 base from V and 0 bases from J, with 12 bases in between. The CDR3 loop reads CASSEGVGTYQETQYF. CDR3 nucleotides: TGTGCCAGCAGTGAAGGTGTGGGGACGTACCAAGAGACCCAGTACTTC.

V is TRBV5-1 and J is TRBJ1-3; D unresolved. V was clipped by 4 bases and J by 4 bases, with 12 bases between them. The CDR3 covers 14 residues. Germline V lookup: CDR1 SGHRS, CDR2 YFSETQ. The CDR3 region is CASSQAARGNTIYF. CDR3 nucleotide sequence: TGCGCCAGCAGCCAAGCAGCGCGGGGAAACACCATATATTTT.

The V call is TRBV2, the J call TRBJ2-1, with 13 nucleotides matching TRBD2. Losses at the gene ends were 6 bases for V and 5 bases for J; bases not matched to a gene: 7. The CDR3 runs 16 residues. CDR1 is SNHLY, CDR2 FYNNEI, per germline. The DNA of the CDR3 is TGTGCCAGCAGCAGGGAGACTAGCGGGAGGCACAATGAGCAGTTCTTC. Amino acid sequence: CASSRETSGRHNEQFF.

The CDR3 DNA reads as TGTGCTAGTGGTTCCGGGACTCCCAATCAGCCCCAGCATTTT. As protein: CASGSGTPNQPQHF. The gene calls are TRBV12-5 and TRBJ1-5, with D perhaps TRBD1 (5 bases). V was pared by 4 bases and J by 3 bases, with 10 bases between. Per the germline V gene, CDR1 is LGHNT and CDR2 is FRNRAP. The CDR3 is 14 residues long.

The chain is built from TRBV11-3 and TRBJ2-2; possible D gene TRBD1, 5 bases. With 2 bases removed from V and 6 bases from J, the gap between germline ends came to 7 bases. Germline V gene lookup returns CDR1 SGHNT and CDR2 YENEEA. This CDR3 is 13 amino acids long. As DNA, the CDR3 is TGTGCCAGCAGCTTATTAGGGGCCGGGGAGCTGTTTTTT. Encoded protein: CASSLLGAGELFF.

This sequence joins TRBV5-1 and TRBJ2-3; D is ambiguous. Trimming took off 7 bases at V and 5 bases at J, with 20 bases between the two ends. This CDR3 has 15 amino acids. CDR1 is SGHRS and CDR2 is YFSETQ in the germline V gene. In nucleotides, the CDR3 is TGCGCCAGCGCGGCAACTCCTGCACAAGTAGATACGCAGTATTTT. It yields the protein CASAATPAQVDTQYF.

The CDR3: CASSLELAGRGNEQFF. The CDR3 nucleotides read TGCGCCAGCAGCTTGGAACTAGCGGGTCGGGGCAATGAGCAGTTCTTC. The chain couples TRBV5-1 to TRBJ2-1, with 9 positions matching TRBD2. CDR1 and CDR2 from the germline V gene are SGHRS and YFSETQ. V lost 0 bases and J lost 6; bases outside the gene matches: 7. The CDR3 totals 16 residues.

The chain joins TRBV6-5 to TRBJ2-5, with D perhaps TRBD1 (7 bases). V was pared by 6 bases and J by 10 bases, with 24 bases between. Germline CDR1 and CDR2: MNHEY and SVGAGI. There are 15 residues in the CDR3. The CDR3 loop reads CASRRRRDSELDQYF. CDR3 sequence (DNA): TGTGCCAGCAGGAGGCGGCGGGACAGTGAGTTAGACCAGTACTTC.